Listed below are T cell receptor beta chains from one sample, sequenced in a study of T cell clonotyping in hematopoietic cell transplantation. TCRdb's copy holds only in-frame clones and misses some; the assay was immunoSEQ multiplex PCR. The sample carries 25,000 to 30,000 clones, approximately 94% recorded once. The specimen was peripheral blood mononuclear cells, collected before stem cell transplant. These receptors were obtained from a man aged 45-65 years with acute myeloid leukemia. Some clones in this sample may be carry-over from other donors' samples. Both conserved end residues are trimmed from each CDR3. A D gene is named only where the DNA matches it firmly.

>TRBJ1-5|TRBD1|TRBV7-2
ASSLYSGQGAQPQH
>TRBJ2-7|TRBD2|TRBV11-2
ASSPLKGLAGRYEQY
>TRBJ2-2|TRBD1|TRBV5-1
ASSTGTATTGELF
>TRBJ2-6|NA|TRBV11-2
ASSFRTGANVLT
>TRBJ1-1|TRBD1|TRBV5-1
ASSETGTGGYTEAF
>TRBJ2-3|NA|TRBV5-6
ASSLTGGNTQY
>TRBJ2-5|NA|TRBV5-1
ASSLAHPQETQY
>TRBJ2-3|TRBD2|TRBV28
ASMRDYRRY
>TRBJ2-7|TRBD1|TRBV2
AMTGQGVAQY
>TRBJ2-3|TRBD2|TRBV6-6
ASSYGTNTDTQY
>TRBJ1-2|TRBD1|TRBV7-2
ASSLGQGKAGYT
>TRBJ1-5|NA|TRBV7-7
ASSSYTGRDSNQPQH
>TRBJ2-1|NA|TRBV6-6
ASTSLTGGDLYEQF
>TRBJ2-7|NA|TRBV7-2
ASSLAGGDEQY